This T cell receptor (beta chain) was found in a study of siplizumab effects on memory and regulatory T cells (dated by TCRdb to about 2019). For the wider study: The study looked at the effect of siplizumab, an anti-CD2 antibody, on alloreactive T-cell subsets in allogeneic mixed lymphocyte reactions made from human PBMCs. Here is what the overall study found, with its caveats: A naive or memory phenotype could not be assigned to roughly 75-96% of proliferating CD4+ or CD8+ clones. Of the alloreactive CD4+ clones that could be mapped, the Treg-derived share averaged about 63% with siplizumab compared with around 27% in control reactions. Compared with memory T cells, unstimulated naive T cells appeared more diverse, and naive cells seemed to make a substantial contribution to the alloresponse. Whether proliferating Tregs from siplizumab cultures actually had suppressive function was not functionally confirmed. Siplizumab significantly reduced the cumulative frequency of alloreactive sequences traceable to unstimulated CD4+ memory T cells. Sequences below about 10^-5 frequency were poorly captured, so only a minor fraction of alloreactive clones could be mapped to unstimulated subsets.

Comment on this clone: The specificity of this receptor is unknown. No base quality information exists; no much larger clone differs at one position.

The library was prepared using the immunoSEQ multiplex PCR assay. Each sample had some 96,000 TCR templates assayed by the deep sequencing platform. Genomic DNA extracted from sorted T cells was the material used for TCRbeta CDR3 sequencing. The original methods were these. The R programming language was used for clonal analysis of TCRbeta CDR3 data. Alloreactive CD4+ and CD8+ clones were identified by comparing unstimulated samples to CFSE-low samples taken after the reaction. Regulatory or non-regulatory origin was assigned to alloreactive CD4+ clones by matching of sequences to sorted unstimulated Treg and non-Treg repertoires. Entries here come from immuneACCESS through TCRdb and include only in-frame sequences with V and J called. Some clones fail to appear in such tables; in the studies checked, an unresolved V gene covers under half of the shortfall, and the cause of the remainder is unknown. The V and J calls and clone size were taken over from that table, and D and trimming were inferred from the DNA. The sample table contains approximately 100,000 clones; only one count was recorded for about 95% of them. The top ten hold roughly 1.3% of the sample.

From the cysteine up to the phenylalanine, the CDR3 has a length of 13 residues. Only the CDR3 region is kept as DNA, spanning 39 bases read in frame from base 1. The germline V gene (reference sequence) specifies SEHNR as CDR1 and FQNEAQ as CDR2. V is reduced by 1 base and J by 1 base, leaving a spacing of 4 bases between them. Sorted unstimulated T cells, along with proliferating T cells recovered from mixed lymphocyte reactions, underwent TCRbeta CDR3 sequencing. Fresh whole blood from nine to ten HLA-typed healthy donors was used as the source from which PBMCs were isolated. To map where alloreactive clones came from, CD4+ non-regulatory T cells in the unstimulated state were FACS-sorted.

What was sequenced was non-Treg CD4+ T cells sorted from blood. The sample's cell subset or site label is to be understood as: FACS-sorted unstimulated CD4+ non-regulatory T cells. This chain is built from TRBV7-9 and TRBJ1-1; no D gene is confidently identified. The receptor comes from a human donor in good health. Here is the DNA: TGTGCCAGCAGCTTAGTCAGGAACACTGAAGCTTTCTTT. This translates into CASSLVRNTEAFF.